This T cell receptor (beta chain) was profiled in a study of graft-versus-host responses after intestinal transplantation. TCRdb's table, derived via immunoSEQ multiplex PCR, lists solely in-frame clones and lacks some. The sample contains about 100,000 clones, about 90% of which appear only once. On this clone: Antigen: not known.

The sequenced sample was unstimulated CD8+ T cells sorted from spleen or lymph node cells, obtained before intestinal transplant. The sequence came from a human donor who received an intestinal transplant.

This chain's CDR3 is CASSVGLAENQETQYF. The CDR3 DNA is TGTGCCAGCAGCGTAGGGTTGGCCGAAAACCAAGAGACCCAGTACTTC. The V and J genes are TRBV9 and TRBJ2-5; D is unresolved. V lost 0 bases and J lost 0, with 12 bases in between. This CDR3 has 16 amino acids. Germline lookup yields CDR1 SGDLS and CDR2 YYNGEE.